The entry below gives a single T cell receptor (beta chain) sequence along with its context. These data come from a study of blood T cell repertoires in COVID-19. Study information: Whether acute or convalescent, the COVID-19 samples came from the United States, Italy and Spain. PBMCs, B-cell-depleted T cells, or T cells provided the cDNA or gDNA that made up the material.

V lost 6 bases and J lost 6; bases outside the gene matches: 9. CDR1 is SGDLS, CDR2 YYNGEE, per germline. This CDR3 has 14 residues. Original processing methods: Using reference gene primer amplification, nucleated cell counts were estimated. TCRdb's table, derived via immunoSEQ multiplex PCR, lists solely in-frame clones and lacks some. The DNA was the basis for D and trimming; V, J and clone size are from that table. The sample carries more than 95,000 clones, roughly 83% recorded once. The sequenced sample consisted of peripheral blood. V gene TRBV9 combines with J gene TRBJ1-1, with 9 bases aligning to TRBD1. This clonotype originated in a human donor in a cohort sampled during active COVID-19. CDR3: CASNRQGGVAEAFF. CDR3 sequence (DNA): TGTGCCAGCAACCGACAGGGGGGGGTAGCTGAAGCTTTCTTT.